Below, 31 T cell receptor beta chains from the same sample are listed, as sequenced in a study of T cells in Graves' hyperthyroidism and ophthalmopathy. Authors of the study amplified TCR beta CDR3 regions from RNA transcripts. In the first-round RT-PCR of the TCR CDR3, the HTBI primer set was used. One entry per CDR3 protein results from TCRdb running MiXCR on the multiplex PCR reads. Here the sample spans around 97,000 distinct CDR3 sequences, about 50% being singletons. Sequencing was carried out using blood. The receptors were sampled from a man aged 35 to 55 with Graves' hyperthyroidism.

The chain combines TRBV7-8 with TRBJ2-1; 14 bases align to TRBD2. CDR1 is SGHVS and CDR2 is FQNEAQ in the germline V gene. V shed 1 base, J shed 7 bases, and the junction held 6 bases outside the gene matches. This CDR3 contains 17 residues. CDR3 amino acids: CASSLVGTSGSQNEQFF. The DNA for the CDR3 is TGTGCCAGCAGCTTAGTTGGGACTAGCGGGAGTCAGAATGAGCAGTTCTTC.

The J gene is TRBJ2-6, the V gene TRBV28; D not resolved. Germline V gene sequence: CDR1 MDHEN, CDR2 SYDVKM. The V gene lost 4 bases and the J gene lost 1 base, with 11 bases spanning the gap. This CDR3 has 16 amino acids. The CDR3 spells CASSSGLGSGANVLTF. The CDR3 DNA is TGTGCCAGCAGTTCTGGGCTGGGATCTGGGGCCAACGTCCTGACTTTC.

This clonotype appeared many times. The CDR3: CASSYSTGNTDTQYF. In nucleotides, the CDR3 is TGTGCCAGCAGTTACTCGACCGGGAACACAGATACGCAGTATTTT. The genes are TRBV6-6 and TRBJ2-3; TRBD2 is a possible D gene (5 bases). The germline V gene has CDR1 MNHNY and CDR2 SVGAGI (reference sequence). The germline V and J ends were trimmed by 0 bases and 2 bases, with 9 bases remaining between them. This CDR3 is built from 15 residues.

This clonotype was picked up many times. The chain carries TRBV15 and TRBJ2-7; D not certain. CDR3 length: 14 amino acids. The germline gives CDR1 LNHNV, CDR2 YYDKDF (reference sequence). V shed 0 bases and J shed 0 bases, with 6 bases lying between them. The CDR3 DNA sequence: TGTGCCACCAGCAGAGATCGGGTCTCCTACGAGCAGTACTTC. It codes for CATSRDRVSYEQYF. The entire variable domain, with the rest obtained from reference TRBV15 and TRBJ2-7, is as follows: DAMVIQNPRYQVTQFGKPVTLSCSQTLNHNVMYWYQQKSSQAPKLLFHYYDKDFNNEADTPDNFQSRRPNTSFCFLDIRSPGLGDTAMYLCATSRDRVSYEQYFGPGTRLTVT.

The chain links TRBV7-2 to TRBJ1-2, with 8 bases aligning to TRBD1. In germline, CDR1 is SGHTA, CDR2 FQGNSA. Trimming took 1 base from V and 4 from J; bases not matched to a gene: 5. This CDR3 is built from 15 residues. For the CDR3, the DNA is TGTGCCAGCAGCTTAGTGGGGACAGGTGGCTATGGCTACACCTTC. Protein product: CASSLVGTGGYGYTF.

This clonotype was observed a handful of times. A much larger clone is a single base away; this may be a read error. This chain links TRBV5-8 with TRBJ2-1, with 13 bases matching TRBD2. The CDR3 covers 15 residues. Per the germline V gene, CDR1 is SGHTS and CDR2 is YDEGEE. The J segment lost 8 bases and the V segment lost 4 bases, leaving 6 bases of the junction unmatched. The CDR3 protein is CASSLGTSGAHEQFF. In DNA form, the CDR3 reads TGTGCCAGCAGCCTAGGGACTAGCGGGGCTCATGAGCAGTTCTTC. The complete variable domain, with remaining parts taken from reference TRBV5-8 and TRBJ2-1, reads EAGVTQSPTHLIKTRGQQATLRCSPISGHTSVYWYQQALGLGLQFLLWYDEGEERNRGNFPPRFSGRQFPNYSSELNVNALELEDSALYLCASSLGTSGAHEQFFGPGTRLTVL.

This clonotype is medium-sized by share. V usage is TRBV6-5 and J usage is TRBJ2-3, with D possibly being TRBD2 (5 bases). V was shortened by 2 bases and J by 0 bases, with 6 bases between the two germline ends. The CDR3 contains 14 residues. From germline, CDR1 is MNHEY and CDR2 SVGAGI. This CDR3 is CASSYTGSTDTQYF. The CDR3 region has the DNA TGTGCCAGCAGTTACACGGGGAGCACAGATACGCAGTATTTT.

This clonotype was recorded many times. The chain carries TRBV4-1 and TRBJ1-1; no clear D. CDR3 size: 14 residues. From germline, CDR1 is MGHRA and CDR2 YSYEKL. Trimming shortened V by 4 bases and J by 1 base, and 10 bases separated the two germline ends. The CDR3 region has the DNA TGCGCCAGCAGCCTAGACGTGGGGAACACTGAAGCTTTCTTT. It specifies CASSLDVGNTEAFF.

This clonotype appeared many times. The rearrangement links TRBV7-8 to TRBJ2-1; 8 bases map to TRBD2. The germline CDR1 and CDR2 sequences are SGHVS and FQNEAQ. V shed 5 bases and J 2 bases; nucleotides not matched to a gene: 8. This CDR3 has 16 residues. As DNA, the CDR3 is TGTGCCAGCAGCCCAGTAGCGGGGACGACCTACAATGAGCAGTTCTTC. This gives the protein CASSPVAGTTYNEQFF.

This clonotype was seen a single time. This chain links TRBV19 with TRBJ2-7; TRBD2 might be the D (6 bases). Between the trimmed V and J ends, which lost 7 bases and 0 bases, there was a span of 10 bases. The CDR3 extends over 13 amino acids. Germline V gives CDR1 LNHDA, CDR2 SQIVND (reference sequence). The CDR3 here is CASTAGSSYEQYF. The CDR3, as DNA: TGTGCCAGTACCGCCGGGAGCTCCTACGAGCAGTACTTC.

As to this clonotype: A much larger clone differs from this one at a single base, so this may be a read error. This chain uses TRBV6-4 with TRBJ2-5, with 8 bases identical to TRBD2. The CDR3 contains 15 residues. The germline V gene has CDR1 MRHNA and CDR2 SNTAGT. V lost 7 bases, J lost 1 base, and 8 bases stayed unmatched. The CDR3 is CASNVGGGFQETQYF. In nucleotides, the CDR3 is TGTGCCAGCAATGTGGGCGGGGGGTTCCAAGAGACCCAGTACTTC.

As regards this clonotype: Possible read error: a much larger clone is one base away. The CDR3: CAVRAGGGEKLFF. The CDR3 DNA reads TGTGCCGTCCGGGCGGGGGGTGGTGAAAAACTGTTTTTT. The chain employs TRBV29-1 and TRBJ1-4, with D perhaps matching TRBD1 (5 bases). Per germline, CDR1 SQVTM and CDR2 ANQGSEA. The CDR3 has 13 residues.

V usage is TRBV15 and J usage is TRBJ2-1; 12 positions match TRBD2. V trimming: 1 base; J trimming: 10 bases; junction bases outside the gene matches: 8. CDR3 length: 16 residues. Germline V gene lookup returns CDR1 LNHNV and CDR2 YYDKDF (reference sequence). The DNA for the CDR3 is TGTGCCACCAGCAGAGTTCTAGCGGGGGGGCCTGAAGAGCAGTTCTTC. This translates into CATSRVLAGGPEEQFF.

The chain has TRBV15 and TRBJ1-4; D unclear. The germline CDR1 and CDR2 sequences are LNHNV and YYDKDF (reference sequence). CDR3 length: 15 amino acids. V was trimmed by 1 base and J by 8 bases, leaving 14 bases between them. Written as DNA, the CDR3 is TGTGCCACCAGCAGAGTCGAGGCGGATAACGAAAAACTGTTTTTT. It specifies CATSRVEADNEKLFF.

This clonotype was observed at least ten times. CDR3 region: CASSRQGNQPQHF. DNA for the CDR3: TGTGCCAGCAGCCGACAGGGGAATCAGCCCCAGCATTTT. The chain combines TRBV12-3 or TRBV12-4 with TRBJ1-5, with 8 bases identical to TRBD1. The CDR3 has 13 residues. Trimming took 6 bases from V and 4 from J; bases not matched to a gene: 2.

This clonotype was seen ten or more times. Here the CDR3 DNA reads TGTGCCAGCACACCCCCGGAGAGGGGCGAAGATGGCTACACCTTC. It specifies CASTPPERGEDGYTF. The chain has TRBV7-9 and TRBJ1-2; a weak D match, TRBD1 (5 bases). With 7 bases removed from V and 6 bases from J, the gap between germline ends came to 21 bases. Germline V gene data show CDR1 as SEHNR and CDR2 as FQNEAQ (reference sequence). The CDR3 is 15 amino acids.

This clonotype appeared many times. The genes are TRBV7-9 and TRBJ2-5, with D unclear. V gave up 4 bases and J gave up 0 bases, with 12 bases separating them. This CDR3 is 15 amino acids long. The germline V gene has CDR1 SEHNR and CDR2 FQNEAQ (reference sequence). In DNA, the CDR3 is TGTGCCAGCAGCTCCCGGGTGTCATACCAAGAGACCCAGTACTTC. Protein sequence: CASSSRVSYQETQYF.

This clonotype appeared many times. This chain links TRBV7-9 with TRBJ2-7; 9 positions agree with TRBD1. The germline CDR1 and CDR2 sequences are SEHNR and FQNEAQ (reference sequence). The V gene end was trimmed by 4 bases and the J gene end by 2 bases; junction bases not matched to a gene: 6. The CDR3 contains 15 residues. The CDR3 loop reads CASSSGTGLTYEQYF. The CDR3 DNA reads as TGTGCCAGCAGCTCGGGGACAGGGCTTACCTACGAGCAGTACTTC.

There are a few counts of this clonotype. CDR3 coding DNA: TGTGCCAGCAGACCCTCCGGTAGGGTCAACTACAATGAGCAGTTCTTC. It is translated as CASRPSGRVNYNEQFF. J is TRBJ2-1 and V is TRBV7-3, with no clear D. CDR3 length: 16 amino acids. V lost 6 bases to trimming and J lost 3 bases, with 18 bases between them. Germline CDR1 and CDR2: SGHTA and FQGTGA.

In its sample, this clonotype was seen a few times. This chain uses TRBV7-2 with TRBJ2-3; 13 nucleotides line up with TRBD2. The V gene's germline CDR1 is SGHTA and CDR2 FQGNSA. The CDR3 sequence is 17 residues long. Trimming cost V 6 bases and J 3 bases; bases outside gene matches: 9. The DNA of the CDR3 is TGTGCCAGCAGGGGGACTAGCGGGATCGGTGGGACAGATACGCAGTATTTT. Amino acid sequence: CASRGTSGIGGTDTQYF.

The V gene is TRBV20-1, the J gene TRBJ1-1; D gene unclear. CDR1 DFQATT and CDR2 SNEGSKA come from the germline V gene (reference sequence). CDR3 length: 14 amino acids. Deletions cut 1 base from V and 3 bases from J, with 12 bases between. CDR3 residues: CSARAGGWDTEAFF. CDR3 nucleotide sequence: TGCAGTGCTAGAGCGGGTGGATGGGACACTGAAGCTTTCTTT.

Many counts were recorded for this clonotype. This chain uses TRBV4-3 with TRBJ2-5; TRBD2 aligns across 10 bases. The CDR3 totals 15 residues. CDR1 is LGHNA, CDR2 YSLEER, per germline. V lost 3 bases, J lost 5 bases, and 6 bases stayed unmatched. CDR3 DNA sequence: TGCGCCAGCAGCCAGGGTAGCGGGGGGAAGGAGACCCAGTACTTC. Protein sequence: CASSQGSGGKETQYF.

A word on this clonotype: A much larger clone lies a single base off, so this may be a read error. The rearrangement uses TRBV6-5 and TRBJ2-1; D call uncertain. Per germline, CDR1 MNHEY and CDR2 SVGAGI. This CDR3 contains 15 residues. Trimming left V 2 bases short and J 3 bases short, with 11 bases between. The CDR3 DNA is TGTGCCAGCAGTTACCGTTTAGTGGACTACAATGAGCAGTTCTTC. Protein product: CASSYRLVDYNEQFF.

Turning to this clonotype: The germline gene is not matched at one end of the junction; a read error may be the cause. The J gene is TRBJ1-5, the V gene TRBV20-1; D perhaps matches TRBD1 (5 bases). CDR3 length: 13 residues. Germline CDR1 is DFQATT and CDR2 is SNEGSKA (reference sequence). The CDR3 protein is CSARQGIDHPQHF. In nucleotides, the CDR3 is TGCAGTGCTAGACAGGGAATCGATCATCCCCAGCATTTT.

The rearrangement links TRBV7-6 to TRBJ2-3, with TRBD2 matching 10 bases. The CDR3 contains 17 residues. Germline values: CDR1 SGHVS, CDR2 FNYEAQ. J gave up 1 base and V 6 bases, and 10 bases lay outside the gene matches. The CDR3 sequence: CASSSPGLAGGTDTQYF. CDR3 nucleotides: TGTGCCAGCAGTTCCCCGGGGCTAGCGGGAGGCACAGATACGCAGTATTTT.

The CDR3 loop reads CASSPGWSSPLHF. CDR3 coding DNA: TGTGCCAGCAGTCCCGGATGGAGTTCACCCCTCCACTTT. This rearrangement joins TRBV7-3 to TRBJ1-6; unclear D gene. Trimming took 6 bases from V and 9 from J, leaving 12 bases between them. Germline CDR1 reads SGHTA; CDR2 reads FQGTGA. CDR3 length: 13 residues.

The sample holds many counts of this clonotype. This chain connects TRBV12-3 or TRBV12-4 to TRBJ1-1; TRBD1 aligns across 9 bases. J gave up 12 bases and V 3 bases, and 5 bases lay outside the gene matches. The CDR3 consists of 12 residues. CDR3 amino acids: CASSFRGTGTFF. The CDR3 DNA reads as TGTGCCAGCAGTTTTAGAGGGACAGGGACTTTCTTT.

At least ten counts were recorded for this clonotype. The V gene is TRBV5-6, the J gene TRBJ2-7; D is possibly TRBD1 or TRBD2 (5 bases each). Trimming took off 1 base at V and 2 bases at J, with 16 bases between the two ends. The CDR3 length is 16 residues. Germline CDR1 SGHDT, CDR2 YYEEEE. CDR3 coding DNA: TGTGCCAGCAGCTTGTGGGGGTCTAGGGCTACCTACGAGCAGTACTTC. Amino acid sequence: CASSLWGSRATYEQYF.

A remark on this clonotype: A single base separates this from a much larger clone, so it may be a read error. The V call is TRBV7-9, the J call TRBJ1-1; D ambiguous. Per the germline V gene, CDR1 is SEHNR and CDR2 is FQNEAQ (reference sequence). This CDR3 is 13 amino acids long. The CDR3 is CASSLQGGTEASF. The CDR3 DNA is TGTGCCAGCAGCTTGCAAGGTGGCACTGAAGCTTCCTTT.

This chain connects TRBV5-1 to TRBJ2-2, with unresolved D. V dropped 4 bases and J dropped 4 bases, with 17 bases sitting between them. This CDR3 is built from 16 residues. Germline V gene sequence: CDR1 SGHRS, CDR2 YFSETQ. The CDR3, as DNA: TGCGCCAGCAGCCGCCTAAGCAGTAAGGCCACCGGGGAGCTGTTTTTT. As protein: CASSRLSSKATGELFF.

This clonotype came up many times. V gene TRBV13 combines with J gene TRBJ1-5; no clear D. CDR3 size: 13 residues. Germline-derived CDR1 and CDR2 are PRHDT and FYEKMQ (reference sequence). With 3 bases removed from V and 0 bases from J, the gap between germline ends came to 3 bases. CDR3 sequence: CASSLGSNQPQHF. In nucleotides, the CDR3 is TGTGCCAGCAGCTTGGGTAGCAATCAGCCCCAGCATTTT.